The clone carrying this T cell receptor beta chain was detected once. Its antigen remains unknown. V shed 8 bases and J 4 bases; nucleotides not matched to a gene: 7. CDR1 is MNHNS, CDR2 SASEGT, per germline. This CDR3 has 13 residues. The primer mix had 60 Vbeta and 13 Jbeta primers. TCRdb's table, derived via immunoSEQ multiplex PCR, lists solely in-frame clones and lacks some. The sample includes some 170,000 clones, 70% to 80% of them seen just once. Those who donated were healthy bone marrow donors. The sample is drawn from a study of cytomegalovirus exposure and HLA in healthy donors. Whole-study findings and limits: Per a prior analysis, the majority of TCR beta V segments were productive roughly 87% or roughly 30% of the time. Later on, an analysis showed TCR association rates differing by HLA locus, with DRB1 the most and HLA-C the fewest. Analyses of presence/absence relied on an assumption of roughly uniform sequencing depth across donors.

The V and J genes are TRBV6-1 and TRBJ2-7, with 8 bases identical to TRBD2. Sample: PBMCs. The sequence came from a woman aged 60-75 years in good health and CMV-seropositive. CDR3 residues: CASDRGGRYEQYF. The CDR3, as DNA: TGTGCCAGCGATCGGGGGGGTCGATACGAGCAGTACTTC.